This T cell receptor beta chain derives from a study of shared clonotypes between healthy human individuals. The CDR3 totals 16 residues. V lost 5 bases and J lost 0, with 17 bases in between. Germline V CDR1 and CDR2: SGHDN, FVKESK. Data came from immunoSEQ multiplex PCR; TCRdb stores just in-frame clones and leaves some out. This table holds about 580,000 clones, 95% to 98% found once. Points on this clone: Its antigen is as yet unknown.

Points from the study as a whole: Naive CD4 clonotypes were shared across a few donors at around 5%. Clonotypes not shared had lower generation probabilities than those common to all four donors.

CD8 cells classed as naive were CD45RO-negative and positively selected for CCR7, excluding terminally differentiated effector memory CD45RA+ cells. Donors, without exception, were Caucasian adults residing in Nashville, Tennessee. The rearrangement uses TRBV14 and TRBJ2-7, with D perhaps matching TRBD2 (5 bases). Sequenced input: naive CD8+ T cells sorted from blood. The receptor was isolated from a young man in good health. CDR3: CASSSTAGAPSYEQYF. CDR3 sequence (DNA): TGTGCCAGCAGCTCAACCGCGGGCGCACCCTCCTACGAGCAGTACTTC.